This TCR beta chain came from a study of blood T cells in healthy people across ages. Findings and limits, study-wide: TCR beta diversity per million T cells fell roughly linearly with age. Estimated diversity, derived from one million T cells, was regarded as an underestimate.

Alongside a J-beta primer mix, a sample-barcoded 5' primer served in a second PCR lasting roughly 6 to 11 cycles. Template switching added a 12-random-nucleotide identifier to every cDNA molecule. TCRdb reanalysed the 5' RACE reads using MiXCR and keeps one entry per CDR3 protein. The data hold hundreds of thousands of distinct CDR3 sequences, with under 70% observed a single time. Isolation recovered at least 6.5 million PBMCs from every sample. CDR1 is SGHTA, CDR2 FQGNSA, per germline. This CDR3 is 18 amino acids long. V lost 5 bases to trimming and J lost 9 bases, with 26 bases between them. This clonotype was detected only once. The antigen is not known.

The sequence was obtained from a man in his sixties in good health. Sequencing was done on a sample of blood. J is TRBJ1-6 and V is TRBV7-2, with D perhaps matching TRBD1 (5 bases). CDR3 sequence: CASSLRSSQGRFASPLHF. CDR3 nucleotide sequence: TGTGCCAGCAGCCTCCGGTCGTCTCAGGGACGTTTCGCTTCACCCCTCCACTTT.